This passage covers 26 T cell receptor beta chains from one sample sequenced in a study of shared clonotypes between healthy human individuals. The table came from immunoSEQ multiplex PCR; TCRdb's copy has only in-frame clones and leaves some out. The sample has over 2 million clones; approximately 94% are singletons. CD45RO-negative, CCR7-selected cells formed the naive CD8 fraction, which excluded terminally differentiated effector memory CD45RA+ cells. Material: naive CD8+ T cells sorted from blood. The receptors shown here come from a man between 18 and 29 years old in good health.

The J gene is TRBJ2-3, the V gene TRBV15; D may be TRBD1 or TRBD2 (5 bases each). V was pared by 1 base and J by 4 bases, with 9 bases between. CDR3 length: 14 residues. Germline V gives CDR1 LNHNV, CDR2 YYDKDF (reference sequence). CDR3 protein: CATSRVGASDTQYF. DNA of the CDR3: TGTGCCACCAGCAGAGTCGGGGCGTCAGATACGCAGTATTTT.

For the CDR3, the DNA is TGTGCCAGCAGCCGGTATAGGGCCTACGAGCAGTACTTC. It is translated as CASSRYRAYEQYF. The chain employs TRBV14 and TRBJ2-7; no clear D. V was cut by 4 bases and J by 2 bases, with 9 bases left in between. CDR1 and CDR2 from the germline V gene are SGHDN and FVKESK. The CDR3 runs to 13 residues.

This clone was picked up one time. The V gene is TRBV27, the J gene TRBJ2-7; 7 bases are a match to TRBD1. Germline V CDR1 and CDR2: MNHEY, SMNVEV (reference sequence). This CDR3 contains 15 residues. Trimming at V came to 8 bases and at J to 4 bases, leaving 14 bases not matched to a gene. CDR3 nucleotides: TGTGCCAGCGCCGACGTTGCAGGGGGTTTTTACGAGCAGTACTTC. It codes for CASADVAGGFYEQYF.

The rearrangement uses TRBV5-8 and TRBJ2-5; tentatively, D is TRBD2 (5 bases). Per germline, CDR1 SGHTS and CDR2 YDEGEE. Trimming pared 2 bases from V and 2 bases from J, leaving 10 bases between. CDR3 length: 14 amino acids. The DNA for the CDR3 is TGTGCCAGCAGCTTCGGACTTGGGCAAGAGACCCAGTACTTC. Its protein product is CASSFGLGQETQYF.

The chain carries TRBV27 and TRBJ2-1, with 8 bases identical to TRBD2. This CDR3 region has 14 residues. V was pared by 7 bases and J by 10 bases, with 12 bases of the junction left unmatched. Germline CDR1 MNHEY, CDR2 SMNVEV (reference sequence). For the CDR3, the DNA is TGTGCCAGCACTCTGGGAGCGGGAGAAAGAGAGCAGTTCTTC. As protein: CASTLGAGEREQFF.

The rearrangement links TRBV6-5 to TRBJ1-1, with 8 nucleotides matching TRBD1. Germline lookup yields CDR1 MNHEY and CDR2 SVGAGI. The CDR3 extends over 13 amino acids. The ends lost 5 bases at V and 11 bases at J; junction bases unmatched: 10. The CDR3 DNA sequence: TGTGCCAGCAGTCTAGGACAGGGCCAAATGGCTTTCTTT. This gives the protein CASSLGQGQMAFF.

This chain joins TRBV4-1 and TRBJ2-3, with 9 bases that match TRBD1. The germline V gene encodes CDR1 MGHRA and CDR2 YSYEKL. Trimming cost V 4 bases and J 6 bases; bases outside gene matches: 5. This CDR3 contains 14 residues. The CDR3 DNA reads as TGCGCCAGCAGCCCCGGACAGGGGTACGATACGCAGTATTTT. Encoded protein: CASSPGQGYDTQYF.

The chain carries TRBV5-4 and TRBJ2-2; 12 nucleotides agree with TRBD1. Germline-derived CDR1 and CDR2 are SGHNT and YYREEE (reference sequence). The ends lost 5 bases at V and 4 bases at J; junction bases unmatched: 6. The length of the CDR3 is 16 residues. The CDR3, as DNA: TGTGCCAGCAGTCTGGGACAGGGGGCGCCCACCGGGGAGCTGTTTTTT. Translation: CASSLGQGAPTGELFF.

The chain recombines TRBV9 with TRBJ2-7, with TRBD1 matching over 7 bases. Germline-derived CDR1 and CDR2 are SGDLS and YYNGEE. Germline trimming cut 4 bases from V and 2 bases from J; bases unmatched to any gene: 6. The length of the CDR3 is 14 residues. Here the CDR3 DNA reads TGTGCCAGCAGCCCGCCGGGACAGCCCTACGAGCAGTACTTC. Its translation is CASSPPGQPYEQYF.

As to this clone: Distinct nucleotide sequences in the sample also encode this CDR3. The chain joins TRBV27 to TRBJ2-2; D is unclear. CDR3 length: 12 residues. Trimming removed 7 bases at V and 4 bases at J, with 7 bases between. Germline V gives CDR1 MNHEY, CDR2 SMNVEV (reference sequence). The CDR3 sequence is CASTPPTGELFF. The CDR3 nucleotides are TGTGCCAGCACGCCACCCACCGGGGAGCTGTTTTTT.

The rearrangement joins TRBV7-9 to TRBJ2-3; D is undetermined. CDR3 length equals 14 residues. CDR1 and CDR2 (germline): SEHNR, FQNEAQ (reference sequence). V dropped 1 base and J dropped 4 bases, with 9 bases sitting between them. CDR3 nucleotide sequence: TGTGCCAGCAGCTTAGGACCGCCATCAGATACGCAGTATTTT. Its translation: CASSLGPPSDTQYF.

The chain uses TRBV5-5 and TRBJ2-1; 8 bases line up with TRBD1. After removal of 4 bases from V and 3 bases from J, the junction contained 9 bases not matched to a gene. CDR1 is SGHKS and CDR2 is YYEKEE in the germline V gene (reference sequence). The CDR3 runs 16 residues. CDR3 sequence: CASSIAQGGVYNEQFF. The CDR3 coding sequence is TGTGCCAGCAGCATAGCACAGGGGGGTGTCTACAATGAGCAGTTCTTC.

V gene TRBV5-4 combines with J gene TRBJ2-1; TRBD2 is a possible D gene (7 bases). Looked up from germline, CDR1 is SGHNT and CDR2 is YYREEE (reference sequence). Deletions cut 2 bases from V and 9 bases from J, with 12 bases between. The CDR3 is 13 residues long. Written as DNA, the CDR3 is TGTGCCAGCAGCTTTGGGGGGGCCCTTGAGCAGTTCTTC. Its protein product is CASSFGGALEQFF.

This clone was found a few times. The sample carries other DNA sequences with the same CDR3. The chain carries TRBV9 and TRBJ2-1, with 8 bases lining up with TRBD2. Germline CDR1 and CDR2: SGDLS and YYNGEE. The J segment lost 7 bases and the V segment lost 0 bases, leaving 0 bases of the junction unmatched. The CDR3 runs 13 residues. In DNA form, the CDR3 reads TGTGCCAGCAGCGTAGCTAGCGGGAATGAGCAGTTCTTC. This sequence encodes CASSVASGNEQFF.

The chain uses TRBV7-9 and TRBJ2-4, with 9 nucleotides matching TRBD1. The CDR3 sequence is 16 residues long. Unmatched junction bases numbered 9, after V lost 5 bases and J lost 4 bases. Germline V lookup: CDR1 SEHNR, CDR2 FQNEAQ (reference sequence). This CDR3 reads CASSPPTGTGKNIQYF. For the CDR3, the DNA is TGTGCCAGCAGCCCCCCGACCGGGACAGGGAAAAACATTCAGTACTTC.

Concerning this clone: Within the sample, other DNA sequences also encode this same CDR3. V is TRBV7-9 and J is TRBJ2-1; tentatively, D is TRBD1 or TRBD2 (5 bases each). The V end lost 2 bases, the J end lost 2 bases, and 7 bases lay between the germline ends. CDR1 SEHNR and CDR2 FQNEAQ come from the germline V gene (reference sequence). This CDR3 comprises 14 residues. The CDR3 nucleotides read TGTGCCAGCAGCTTACAGGGAGCCTACAATGAGCAGTTCTTC. Translation gives CASSLQGAYNEQFF. The full variable domain, completed using reference TRBV7-9 and TRBJ2-1, is DTGVSQNPRHKITKRGQNVTFRCDPISEHNRLYWYRQTLGQGPEFLTYFQNEAQLEKSRLLSDRFSAERPKGSFSTLEIQRTEQGDSAMYLCASSLQGAYNEQFFGPGTRLTVL.

The CDR3 loop reads CASRDGPSYEQYF. CDR3 nucleotide sequence: TGTGCCAGCAGAGACGGGCCTTCCTACGAGCAGTACTTC. V is TRBV6-5 and J is TRBJ2-7; D ambiguous. CDR1 and CDR2 from the germline V gene are MNHEY and SVGAGI. The CDR3 contains 13 residues. V shed 6 bases and J shed 1 base, with 10 bases lying between them.

The V and J genes are TRBV15 and TRBJ2-7, with TRBD1 identical over 9 bases. This CDR3 spans 14 amino acids. The V and J ends lost 5 bases and 2 bases, in that order; junction bases with no gene match: 4. Germline V gene data show CDR1 as LNHNV and CDR2 as YYDKDF (reference sequence). CDR3 sequence reads: CATSAYRGPYEQYF. The CDR3 region has the DNA TGTGCCACCAGCGCCTACAGGGGGCCCTACGAGCAGTACTTC.

The chain couples TRBV13 to TRBJ2-3; 13 positions match TRBD2. CDR3 length: 17 amino acids. The junction had 11 bases not matched to a gene; V was cut back by 6 bases and J by 5 bases. Germline CDR1 is PRHDT and CDR2 is FYEKMQ (reference sequence). CDR3 protein: CASRSRGTSGMGDTQYF. The CDR3, as DNA: TGTGCCAGCAGGTCCCGTGGGACTAGCGGGATGGGAGATACGCAGTATTTT.

The chain joins TRBV6-5 to TRBJ2-7; 8 bases align to TRBD1. After removal of 0 bases from V and 5 bases from J, the junction contained 6 bases not matched to a gene. In germline, CDR1 is MNHEY, CDR2 SVGAGI. CDR3 length: 15 residues. CDR3 sequence: CASSYSGQGADEQYF. The CDR3 bases are TGTGCCAGCAGTTACTCGGGTCAGGGGGCTGACGAGCAGTACTTC.

This clone was detected once. V gene TRBV19 combines with J gene TRBJ1-3, with no clear D. The CDR3 contains 14 residues. The ends were cut back, 8 bases at V and 2 bases at J, with 13 bases in the middle. The V gene's germline CDR1 is LNHDA and CDR2 SQIVND (reference sequence). CDR3 residues: CASAPWTAGNTIYF. CDR3 sequence (DNA): TGTGCCAGTGCCCCCTGGACTGCTGGAAACACCATATATTTT.

The CDR3 region is CASSLASVNEKLFF. The CDR3, as DNA: TGTGCCAGCAGCTTAGCCAGTGTTAATGAAAAACTGTTTTTT. The chain couples TRBV7-9 to TRBJ1-4, with D unresolved. The CDR3 is 14 residues long. Trimming stripped 0 bases from V and 4 bases from J, with 6 bases between. Germline CDR1 reads SEHNR; CDR2 reads FQNEAQ (reference sequence).

The chain carries TRBV5-6 and TRBJ2-3; a weak D match, TRBD1 (5 bases). The CDR3 is 16 residues long. The V gene's germline CDR1 is SGHDT and CDR2 YYEEEE. Trimming removed 7 bases from V and 3 bases from J, with 21 bases in between. The CDR3 reads CASYLIRGIWTDTQYF. CDR3 in DNA: TGTGCCAGCTACCTAATAAGGGGTATTTGGACAGATACGCAGTATTTT.

The rearrangement uses TRBV7-9 and TRBJ1-3, with TRBD1 as a possible D gene (5 bases). V was shortened by 5 bases and J by 0 bases, with 11 bases between the two germline ends. Germline V CDR1 and CDR2: SEHNR, FQNEAQ (reference sequence). The CDR3 length is 15 residues. CDR3 sequence: CASSAGHPSGNTIYF. CDR3 nucleotides: TGTGCCAGCAGCGCAGGACACCCCTCTGGAAACACCATATATTTT.

J is TRBJ2-6 and V is TRBV5-1; weak D call: TRBD2 (7 bases). There are 18 residues in the CDR3. Trimming took off 3 bases at V and 0 bases at J, with 16 bases between the two ends. CDR1 is SGHRS and CDR2 is YFSETQ in the germline V gene. CDR3: CASSSEGGIVSGANVLTF. Here the CDR3 DNA reads TGCGCCAGCAGCTCCGAGGGGGGGATTGTCTCTGGGGCCAACGTCCTGACTTTC.

As concerns this clone: Distinct nucleotide sequences in the sample also encode this CDR3. This sequence joins TRBV27 and TRBJ2-7; 13 bases match TRBD2. Germline trimming cut 5 bases from V and 5 bases from J; bases unmatched to any gene: 3. This CDR3 contains 14 residues. Germline CDR1 is MNHEY and CDR2 is SMNVEV (reference sequence). The CDR3 DNA is TGTGCCAGCAGTCCCGGGACTAGCGGGGACGAGCAGTACTTC. Its protein is CASSPGTSGDEQYF.